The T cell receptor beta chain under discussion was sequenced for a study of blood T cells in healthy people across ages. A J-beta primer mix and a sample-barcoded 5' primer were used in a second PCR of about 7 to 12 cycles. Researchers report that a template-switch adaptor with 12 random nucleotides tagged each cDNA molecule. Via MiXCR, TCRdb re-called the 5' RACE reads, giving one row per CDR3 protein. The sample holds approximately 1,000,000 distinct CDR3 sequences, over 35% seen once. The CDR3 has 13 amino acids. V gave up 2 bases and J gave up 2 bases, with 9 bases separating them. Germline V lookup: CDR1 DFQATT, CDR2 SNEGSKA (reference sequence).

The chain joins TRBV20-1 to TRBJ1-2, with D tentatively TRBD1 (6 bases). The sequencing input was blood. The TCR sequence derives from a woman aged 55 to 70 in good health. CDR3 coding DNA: TGCAGTGCTAGATGGGACACAAACTATGGCTACACCTTC. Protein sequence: CSARWDTNYGYTF.